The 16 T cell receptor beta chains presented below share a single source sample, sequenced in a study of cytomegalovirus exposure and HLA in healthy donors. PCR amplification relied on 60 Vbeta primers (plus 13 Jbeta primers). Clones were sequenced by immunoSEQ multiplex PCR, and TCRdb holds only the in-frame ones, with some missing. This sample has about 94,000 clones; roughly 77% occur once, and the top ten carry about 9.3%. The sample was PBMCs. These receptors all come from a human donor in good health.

CDR3 bases: TGTGCCAGCAGCCCTAGCGGGATATATACCGGGGAGCTGTTTTTT. The encoded protein is CASSPSGIYTGELFF. The chain uses TRBV14 and TRBJ2-2, with TRBD2 matching over 9 bases. Germline values: CDR1 SGHDN, CDR2 FVKESK. The CDR3 runs 15 residues. V was pared by 4 bases and J by 5 bases, with 5 bases of the junction left unmatched.

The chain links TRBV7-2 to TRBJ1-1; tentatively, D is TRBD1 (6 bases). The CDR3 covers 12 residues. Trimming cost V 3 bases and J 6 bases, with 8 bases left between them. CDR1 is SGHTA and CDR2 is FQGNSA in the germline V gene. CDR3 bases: TGTGCCAGCAGCTTCAGGGGCCCTGAAGCTTTCTTT. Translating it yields CASSFRGPEAFF.

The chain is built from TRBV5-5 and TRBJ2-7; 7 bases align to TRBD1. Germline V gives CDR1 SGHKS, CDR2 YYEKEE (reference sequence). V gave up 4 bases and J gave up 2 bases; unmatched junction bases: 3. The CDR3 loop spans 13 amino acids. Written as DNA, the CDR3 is TGTGCCAGCAGCGTGGGACAGCCCTACGAGCAGTACTTC. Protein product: CASSVGQPYEQYF.

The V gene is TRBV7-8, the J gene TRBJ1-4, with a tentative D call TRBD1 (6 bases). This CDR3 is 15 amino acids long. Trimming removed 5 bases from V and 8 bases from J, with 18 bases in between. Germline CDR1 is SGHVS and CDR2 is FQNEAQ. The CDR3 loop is CASSPGRGVGEKLFF. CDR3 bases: TGTGCCAGCAGCCCGGGGAGGGGGGTAGGGGAAAAACTGTTTTTT.

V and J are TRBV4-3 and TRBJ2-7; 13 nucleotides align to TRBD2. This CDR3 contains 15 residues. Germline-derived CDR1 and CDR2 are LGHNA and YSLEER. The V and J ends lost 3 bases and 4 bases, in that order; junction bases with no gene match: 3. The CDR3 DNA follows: TGCGCCAGCAGCCACGGGACTAGCGGGATGTACGAGCAGTACTTC. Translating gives CASSHGTSGMYEQYF.

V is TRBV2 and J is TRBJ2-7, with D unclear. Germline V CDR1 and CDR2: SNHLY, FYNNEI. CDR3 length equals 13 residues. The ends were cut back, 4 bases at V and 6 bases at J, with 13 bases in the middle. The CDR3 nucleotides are TGTGCCAGCAGTGGGCCGGCTTCGGGCGAGCAGTACTTC. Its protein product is CASSGPASGEQYF.

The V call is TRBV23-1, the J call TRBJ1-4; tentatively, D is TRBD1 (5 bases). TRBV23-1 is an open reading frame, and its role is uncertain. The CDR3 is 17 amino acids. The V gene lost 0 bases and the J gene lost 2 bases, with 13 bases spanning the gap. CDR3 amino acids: CASSQSMEGRTNEKLFF. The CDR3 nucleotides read TGCGCCAGCAGTCAATCGATGGAGGGGAGGACTAATGAAAAACTGTTTTTT.

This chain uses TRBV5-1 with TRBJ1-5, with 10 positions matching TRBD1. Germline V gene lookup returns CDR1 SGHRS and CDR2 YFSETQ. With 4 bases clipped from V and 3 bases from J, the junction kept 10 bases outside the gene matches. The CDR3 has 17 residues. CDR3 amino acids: CASSPVPGQGTNQPQHF. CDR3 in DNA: TGCGCCAGCAGCCCGGTACCGGGACAGGGGACCAATCAGCCCCAGCATTTT.

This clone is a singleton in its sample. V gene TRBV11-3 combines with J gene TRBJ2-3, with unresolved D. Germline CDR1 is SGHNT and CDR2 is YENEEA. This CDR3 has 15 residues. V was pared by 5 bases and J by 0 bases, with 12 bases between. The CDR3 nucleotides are TGTGCCAGCAGCCCTCGAGGTCAAAGCACAGATACGCAGTATTTT. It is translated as CASSPRGQSTDTQYF. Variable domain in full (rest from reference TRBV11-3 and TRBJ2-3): EAGVVQSPRYKIIEKKQPVAFWCNPISGHNTLYWYLQNLGQGPELLIRYENEEAVDDSQLPKDRFSAERLKGVDSTLKIQPAELGDSAVYLCASSPRGQSTDTQYFGPGTRLTVL.

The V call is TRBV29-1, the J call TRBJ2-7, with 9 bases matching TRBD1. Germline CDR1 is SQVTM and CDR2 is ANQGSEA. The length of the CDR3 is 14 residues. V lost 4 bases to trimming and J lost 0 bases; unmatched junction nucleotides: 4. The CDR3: CSVVRQGGSYEQYF. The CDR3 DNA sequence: TGCAGCGTTGTGAGACAGGGGGGCTCCTACGAGCAGTACTTC.

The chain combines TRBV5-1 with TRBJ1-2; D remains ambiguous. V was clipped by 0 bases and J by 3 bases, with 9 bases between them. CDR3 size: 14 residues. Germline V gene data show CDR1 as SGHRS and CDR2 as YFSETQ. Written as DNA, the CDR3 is TGCGCCAGCAGCTTGGGTTCCAGCGACTATGGCTACACCTTC. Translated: CASSLGSSDYGYTF.

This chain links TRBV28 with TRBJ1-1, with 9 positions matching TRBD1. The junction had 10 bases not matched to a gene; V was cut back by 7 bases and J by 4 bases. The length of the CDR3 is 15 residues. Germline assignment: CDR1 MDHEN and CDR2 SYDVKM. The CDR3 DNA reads TGTGCCAGCAAACCTCCGGGACAGGGAAGCACTGAAGCTTTCTTT. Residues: CASKPPGQGSTEAFF. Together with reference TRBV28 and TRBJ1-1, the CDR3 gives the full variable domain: DVKVTQSSRYLVKRTGEKVFLECVQDMDHENMFWYRQDPGLGLRLIYFSYDVKMKEKGDIPEGYSVSREKKERFSLILESASTNQTSMYLCASKPPGQGSTEAFFGQGTRLTVV.

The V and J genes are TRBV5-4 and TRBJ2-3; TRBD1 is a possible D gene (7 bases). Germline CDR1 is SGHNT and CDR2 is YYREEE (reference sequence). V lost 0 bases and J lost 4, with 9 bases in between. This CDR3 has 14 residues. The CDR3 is CASSLGRGADTQYF. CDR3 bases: TGTGCCAGCAGCTTGGGCAGGGGGGCAGATACGCAGTATTTT.

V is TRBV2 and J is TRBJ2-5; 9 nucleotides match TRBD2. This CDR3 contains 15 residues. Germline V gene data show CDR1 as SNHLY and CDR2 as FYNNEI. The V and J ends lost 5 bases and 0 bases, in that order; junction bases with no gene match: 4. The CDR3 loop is CASSTRTSDQETQYF. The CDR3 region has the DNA TGTGCCAGCAGTACCCGGACTAGCGACCAAGAGACCCAGTACTTC. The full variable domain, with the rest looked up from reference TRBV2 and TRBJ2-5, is EPEVTQTPSHQVTQMGQEVILRCVPISNHLYFYWYRQILGQKVEFLVSFYNNEISEKSEIFDDQFSVERPDGSNFTLKIRSTKLEDSAMYFCASSTRTSDQETQYFGPGTRLLVL.

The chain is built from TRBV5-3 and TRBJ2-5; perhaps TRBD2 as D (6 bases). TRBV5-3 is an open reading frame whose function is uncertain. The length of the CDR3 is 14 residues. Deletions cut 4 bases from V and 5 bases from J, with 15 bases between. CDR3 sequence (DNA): TGTGCCAGAAGCGGGGGGTTCAGAGGGGAGACCCAGTACTTC. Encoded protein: CARSGGFRGETQYF.

CDR3 nucleotides: TGTGCCAGCAGTTTATCGATGCGGGCGACGAACACTGAAGCTTTCTTT. Translating it yields CASSLSMRATNTEAFF. The V gene is TRBV27, the J gene TRBJ1-1; D remains unclear. Germline CDR1 and CDR2: MNHEY and SMNVEV (reference sequence). The CDR3 consists of 16 residues. Trimming shortened V by 0 bases and J by 1 base, and 12 bases separated the two germline ends.